These T cell receptor beta chains were read from a single sample in a study of cytotoxic CD8 clonotypes in ibrutinib-treated CLL. Method: immunoSEQ multiplex PCR; TCRdb's copy keeps in-frame clones and lacks some. The sample has some 140,000 clones; 85% to 95% are singletons. The source material was PBMCs, sampled after 12 months of ibrutinib treatment. Receptor source: a human donor with chronic lymphocytic leukemia. CDR3s include the opening cysteine and the closing phenylalanine or tryptophan. A D gene is named only where the DNA matches it firmly. Expanded clones are given a class, and other clones once, few, many or no size at all.

>TRBD1|-|TRBV5-1|TRBJ2-1
CASRSDRGLGNEQFF
TGCGCCAGCAGATCTGACAGGGGGCTGGGCAATGAGCAGTTCTTC
>TRBD2|-|TRBV27|TRBJ2-3
CASTLTSGSTDTQYF
TGTGCCAGCACTTTGACTAGCGGGAGCACAGATACGCAGTATTTT
>TRBD1|-|TRBV28|TRBJ2-5
CASSLSRQGGQETQYF
TGTGCCAGCAGTTTATCACGACAGGGCGGGCAAGAGACCCAGTACTTC
>-|-|TRBV6-5|TRBJ2-1
CASSYSGTYNEQFF
TGTGCCAGCAGTTACTCGGGGACCTACAATGAGCAGTTCTTC
>TRBD2|-|TRBV7-9|TRBJ2-3
CASSPGTSGQTDTQYF
TGTGCCAGCAGCCCAGGGACTAGCGGCCAAACAGATACGCAGTATTTT
>TRBD2|few|TRBV7-3|TRBJ2-7
CASSEGTSGSYEQYF
TGTGCCAGCAGCGAAGGGACTAGCGGGAGCTACGAGCAGTACTTC
>TRBD1|-|TRBV19|TRBJ2-7
CATRGQGSYYEQYF
TGTGCCACTAGAGGACAGGGTTCCTACTACGAGCAGTACTTC
>TRBD2|-|TRBV2|TRBJ2-5
CASTGLAAQETQYF
TGTGCCAGCACGGGACTAGCAGCCCAAGAGACCCAGTACTTC
>TRBD2|-|TRBV11-2|TRBJ2-2
CASSLDLGSGRANTGELFF
TGTGCCAGCAGCTTAGATCTGGGTAGCGGGAGGGCGAACACCGGGGAGCTGTTTTTT
>TRBD2|-|TRBV5-1|TRBJ2-5
CASSPGTSRAGETQYF
TGCGCCAGCAGCCCTGGGACTAGTCGAGCAGGAGAGACCCAGTACTTC
>TRBD1|once|TRBV28|TRBJ2-6
CASSLEGTGGAFGANVLTF
TGTGCCAGCAGTTTAGAAGGGACAGGGGGCGCTTTTGGGGCCAACGTCCTGACTTTC
>-|-|TRBV19|TRBJ2-5
CASSIDRGNWGQETQYF
TGTGCCAGTAGTATAGATCGTGGTAATTGGGGCCAAGAGACCCAGTACTTC
>-|once|TRBV11-2|TRBJ2-7
CASSLPRGADSYEQYF
TGTGCCAGCAGCTTACCCCGTGGGGCGGACTCCTACGAGCAGTACTTC
>-|-|TRBV7-2|TRBJ2-5
CASTHQHLQGGETQYF
TGTGCCAGCACCCATCAACATCTTCAAGGAGGGGAGACCCAGTACTTC
>-|few|TRBV19|TRBJ2-2
CASSIRTVNTGELFF
TGTGCCAGTAGTATTCGTACAGTGAACACCGGGGAGCTGTTTTTT
>TRBD2|-|TRBV27|TRBJ2-1
CASSLSGRYLYNEQFF
TGTGCCAGCAGTTTAAGCGGGAGGTACCTCTACAATGAGCAGTTCTTC
>-|once|TRBV6-5|TRBJ1-2
CASSEWGYGYTF
TGTGCCAGCAGTGAATGGGGCTATGGCTACACCTTC
>TRBD2|-|TRBV7-9|TRBJ2-7
CASSLMGTSLYEQYF
TGTGCCAGCAGCTTAATGGGGACTAGCCTCTACGAGCAGTACTTC
>-|-|TRBV5-6|TRBJ2-1
CASSLVREAFMYNEQFF
TGTGCCAGCAGCTTGGTAAGGGAGGCGTTTATGTACAATGAGCAGTTCTTC
>-|-|TRBV6-6|TRBJ2-3
CASSSKGSRTDTQYF
TGTGCCAGCAGTTCTAAAGGGTCCCGCACAGATACGCAGTATTTT
>-|-|TRBV27|TRBJ2-7
CASSPPTRAGYEQYF
TGTGCCAGCAGTCCCCCAACTAGGGCTGGCTACGAGCAGTACTTC
>-|-|TRBV30|TRBJ2-3
CAWNNGGDTQYF
TGTGCCTGGAATAACGGGGGAGATACGCAGTATTTT
>-|-|TRBV6-1|TRBJ2-3
CASSALPRSTDTQYF
TGTGCCAGCAGCGCCCTCCCCCGAAGCACAGATACGCAGTATTTT